This is a list of T cell receptor beta chains from one sample in a study of regulatory and conventional T cells in RAG deficiency. Here immunoSEQ multiplex PCR was the method, and the copy in TCRdb shows in-frame clones only, minus some. The sample has about 30,000 clones, about 96% seen once; the top ten hold roughly 0.35%. The same sample was also used in a study of regulatory T cells.

Specimen: CD25- CD4+ T cells sorted from blood. These receptors were collected from a human donor in good health. CDR3s include the opening cysteine and the closing phenylalanine or tryptophan. The order of the fields is D gene, V gene, J gene, clone size, CDR3 protein, CDR3 DNA. D genes are given only for firm matches. Clone size is given for some rows only: seen once, a few or many times, or a class if the clone is expanded.

d_gene: .
v_gene: TRBV29-1
j_gene: TRBJ2-7
abundance: .
CDR3aa: CSVVASPLLGEQYF
CDR3nt: TGCAGCGTTGTGGCTAGCCCGCTCTTGGGCGAGCAGTACTTC

d_gene: TRBD2
v_gene: TRBV5-1
j_gene: TRBJ2-7
abundance: .
CDR3aa: CASSLGPLAGDMDEQYF
CDR3nt: TGCGCCAGCAGCTTAGGGCCGCTAGCGGGAGATATGGACGAGCAGTACTTC

d_gene: TRBD1
v_gene: TRBV6-1
j_gene: TRBJ1-4
abundance: .
CDR3aa: CASSEGQIEKLFF
CDR3nt: TGTGCCAGCAGTGAGGGACAGATTGAAAAACTGTTTTTT

d_gene: .
v_gene: TRBV6-6
j_gene: TRBJ2-7
abundance: once
CDR3aa: CASSYLDKGSRYEQYF
CDR3nt: TGTGCCAGCAGTTACCTCGATAAAGGGAGCAGGTACGAGCAGTACTTC

d_gene: TRBD1
v_gene: TRBV7-8
j_gene: TRBJ2-3
abundance: .
CDR3aa: CASSFSTGVGTDTQYF
CDR3nt: TGTGCCAGCAGCTTCTCGACAGGGGTGGGAACAGATACGCAGTATTTT

d_gene: TRBD1
v_gene: TRBV5-4
j_gene: TRBJ1-1
abundance: .
CDR3aa: CASSSAQGVRNTEAFF
CDR3nt: TGTGCCAGCAGCTCGGCACAGGGGGTCAGGAACACTGAAGCTTTCTTT

d_gene: .
v_gene: TRBV6-6
j_gene: TRBJ1-2
abundance: .
CDR3aa: CASSPVSNYGYTF
CDR3nt: TGTGCCAGCAGCCCGGTGTCTAACTATGGCTACACCTTC

d_gene: .
v_gene: TRBV6-6
j_gene: TRBJ1-1
abundance: .
CDR3aa: CASRDWDNMNTEAFF
CDR3nt: TGTGCCAGCAGAGACTGGGACAACATGAACACTGAAGCTTTCTTT

d_gene: TRBD1
v_gene: TRBV25-1
j_gene: TRBJ1-1
abundance: .
CDR3aa: CASRGTVYTEAFF
CDR3nt: TGTGCCAGCAGAGGGACAGTTTACACTGAAGCTTTCTTT

d_gene: .
v_gene: TRBV30
j_gene: TRBJ2-5
abundance: .
CDR3aa: CAWKRPGEQYF
CDR3nt: TGTGCCTGGAAAAGGCCGGGGGAGCAGTACTTC

d_gene: TRBD1
v_gene: TRBV11-2
j_gene: TRBJ1-2
abundance: .
CDR3aa: CASRLTGTGYRGNYGYTF
CDR3nt: TGTGCCAGCAGATTAACCGGGACAGGGTATCGGGGTAACTATGGCTACACCTTC

d_gene: .
v_gene: TRBV7-9
j_gene: TRBJ1-4
abundance: .
CDR3aa: CASSLARASNEKLFF
CDR3nt: TGTGCCAGCAGCTTAGCCAGGGCTTCTAATGAAAAACTGTTTTTT

d_gene: TRBD1
v_gene: TRBV7-9
j_gene: TRBJ1-3
abundance: .
CDR3aa: CASSRDRGPGNTIYF
CDR3nt: TGTGCCAGCAGCCGAGACAGGGGCCCTGGAAACACCATATATTTT

d_gene: .
v_gene: TRBV2
j_gene: TRBJ1-1
abundance: .
CDR3aa: CASSGGGGRAFF
CDR3nt: TGTGCCAGCAGTGGGGGAGGGGGGCGAGCTTTCTTT

d_gene: .
v_gene: TRBV7-2
j_gene: TRBJ2-7
abundance: .
CDR3aa: CASSLGQIDSYEQYF
CDR3nt: TGTGCCAGCAGCTTAGGTCAGATCGACTCCTACGAGCAGTACTTC

d_gene: TRBD1
v_gene: TRBV6-1
j_gene: TRBJ1-2
abundance: .
CDR3aa: CASNPSGTGFYGYTF
CDR3nt: TGTGCCAGCAACCCCTCCGGGACAGGGTTCTATGGCTACACCTTC